A selection of T cell receptor beta chains follows, all from one sample in a study of T cell clusters in autoimmune cytopenias. TCRdb reworked the multiplex PCR reads into one entry per CDR3 protein, no DNA. The sample's table shows 6,000 or so distinct CDR3 sequences. The same data also contributed to another study, on T cell repertoires in aging, cancer and after chemotherapy.

The material sequenced was peripheral blood. The receptor source for this set is a human donor in good health. CDR3s include the opening cysteine and the closing phenylalanine or tryptophan. The order of the fields is clone size, V gene, J gene, CDR3 protein. Rows may omit the clone size; those that give it use once, few, many or a size class.

clone_size: medium-sized; v_call: TRBV15; j_call: TRBJ1-6; cdr3_aa: CATSRDPLSSYNSPLHF
clone_size: NA; v_call: TRBV6-6; j_call: TRBJ2-7; cdr3_aa: CASSYSTYEQYF
clone_size: NA; v_call: TRBV11-2; j_call: TRBJ2-1; cdr3_aa: CASSLDLHSSYNEQFF
clone_size: medium-sized; v_call: TRBV19; j_call: TRBJ1-6; cdr3_aa: CASSVNPWTGRGNYNSPLHF
clone_size: NA; v_call: TRBV6-5; j_call: TRBJ2-5; cdr3_aa: CASSYSGMTPEETQYF
clone_size: medium-sized; v_call: TRBV29-1; j_call: TRBJ2-1; cdr3_aa: CSVEPAGQRGGGYNEQFF
clone_size: NA; v_call: TRBV18; j_call: TRBJ2-7; cdr3_aa: CASSPQGAPYEQYF
clone_size: NA; v_call: TRBV20-1; j_call: TRBJ2-2; cdr3_aa: CSASEANTGELFF
clone_size: NA; v_call: TRBV6-1; j_call: TRBJ2-1; cdr3_aa: CASSEALGLADRYNEQFF
clone_size: NA; v_call: TRBV27; j_call: TRBJ1-5; cdr3_aa: CASSPWGGGALNQPQHF
clone_size: medium-sized; v_call: TRBV6-1; j_call: TRBJ1-3; cdr3_aa: CASSSGQSGNTIYF
clone_size: NA; v_call: TRBV5-4; j_call: TRBJ1-1; cdr3_aa: CASSLDGTVDTEAFF
clone_size: NA; v_call: TRBV6-6; j_call: TRBJ2-5; cdr3_aa: CAGGPGWEGETQYF
clone_size: medium-sized; v_call: TRBV6-4; j_call: TRBJ2-2; cdr3_aa: CASSAVAGEDTGELFF
clone_size: NA; v_call: TRBV12-3/TRBV12-4; j_call: TRBJ2-5; cdr3_aa: CASSKLAGGHETQYF
clone_size: medium-sized; v_call: TRBV19; j_call: TRBJ1-2; cdr3_aa: CASSRPGQGAHGYTF
clone_size: NA; v_call: TRBV6-6; j_call: TRBJ1-5; cdr3_aa: CASSQNVGQPQHF
clone_size: medium-sized; v_call: TRBV6-5; j_call: TRBJ2-7; cdr3_aa: CASSYWGTGGYEQYF
clone_size: NA; v_call: TRBV19; j_call: TRBJ1-1; cdr3_aa: CASSSFGTGHLRAFF
clone_size: medium-sized; v_call: TRBV18; j_call: TRBJ2-1; cdr3_aa: CASSPQGSGGYNEQFF
clone_size: NA; v_call: TRBV20-1; j_call: TRBJ1-3; cdr3_aa: CSARGSSGNTIYF
clone_size: NA; v_call: TRBV6-6; j_call: TRBJ2-6; cdr3_aa: CASSPWGTGDSGANVLTF
clone_size: NA; v_call: TRBV5-4; j_call: TRBJ2-2; cdr3_aa: CASSLDRPLITGELFF
clone_size: NA; v_call: TRBV5-4; j_call: TRBJ1-1; cdr3_aa: CASSLGVESEAFF
clone_size: medium-sized; v_call: TRBV19; j_call: TRBJ1-5; cdr3_aa: CASRDSINQPQHF
clone_size: NA; v_call: TRBV6-5; j_call: TRBJ2-5; cdr3_aa: CASYGDRKTQYF
clone_size: NA; v_call: TRBV6-1; j_call: TRBJ2-1; cdr3_aa: CASITSGVGKTFF
clone_size: NA; v_call: TRBV27; j_call: TRBJ2-7; cdr3_aa: CASSSRGGPYEQYF
clone_size: NA; v_call: TRBV20-1; j_call: TRBJ2-3; cdr3_aa: CSASQTSGGGTDTQYF
clone_size: NA; v_call: TRBV6-2/TRBV6-3; j_call: TRBJ2-7; cdr3_aa: CASSSGTAPYEQYF
clone_size: medium-sized; v_call: TRBV29-1; j_call: TRBJ1-2; cdr3_aa: CSVKGEGYGYTF
clone_size: NA; v_call: TRBV6-1; j_call: TRBJ2-5; cdr3_aa: CASSGGGGETQYF
clone_size: medium-sized; v_call: TRBV6-5; j_call: TRBJ2-2; cdr3_aa: CASSYPAGTGTTGELFF
clone_size: medium-sized; v_call: TRBV10-3; j_call: TRBJ2-1; cdr3_aa: CAISVGQEGNEQFF
clone_size: NA; v_call: TRBV27; j_call: TRBJ2-7; cdr3_aa: CASSLKHGTGGYYEQYF
clone_size: medium-sized; v_call: TRBV6-5; j_call: TRBJ2-7; cdr3_aa: CASSVHGGFYEQYF
clone_size: medium-sized; v_call: TRBV5-1; j_call: TRBJ1-2; cdr3_aa: CASSQTQEYGYTF
clone_size: NA; v_call: TRBV6-5; j_call: TRBJ2-2; cdr3_aa: CASTPAPRAGELFF
clone_size: medium-sized; v_call: TRBV5-6; j_call: TRBJ2-7; cdr3_aa: CASSYGHPKLEQYF
clone_size: medium-sized; v_call: TRBV29-1; j_call: TRBJ2-3; cdr3_aa: CSVEGGVTSTDTQYF
clone_size: NA; v_call: TRBV11-2; j_call: TRBJ2-3; cdr3_aa: CATRLAGSTDTQYF
clone_size: medium-sized; v_call: TRBV6-1; j_call: TRBJ2-3; cdr3_aa: CASRTGVDTQYF
clone_size: medium-sized; v_call: TRBV6-1; j_call: TRBJ2-1; cdr3_aa: CASLGTEVYNEQFF
clone_size: NA; v_call: TRBV20-1; j_call: TRBJ2-3; cdr3_aa: CSARDMGATDTQYF
clone_size: medium-sized; v_call: TRBV27; j_call: TRBJ1-2; cdr3_aa: CASSDSETNVYGYTF
clone_size: NA; v_call: TRBV7-9; j_call: TRBJ1-3; cdr3_aa: CASSLRIWSGNTIYF
clone_size: NA; v_call: TRBV7-2; j_call: TRBJ2-7; cdr3_aa: CASSFGGAREQYF
clone_size: medium-sized; v_call: TRBV19; j_call: TRBJ2-3; cdr3_aa: CASSMGGPGVLLTDTQYF
clone_size: NA; v_call: TRBV6-4; j_call: TRBJ2-3; cdr3_aa: CASSDGRGGTDTQYF
clone_size: NA; v_call: TRBV5-8; j_call: TRBJ1-2; cdr3_aa: CASRQGAGNGYTF
clone_size: NA; v_call: TRBV24-1; j_call: TRBJ2-5; cdr3_aa: CATSAGARDLETQYF
clone_size: NA; v_call: TRBV30; j_call: TRBJ2-2; cdr3_aa: CASSLGGQGAAGELFF
clone_size: NA; v_call: TRBV20-1; j_call: TRBJ2-6; cdr3_aa: CSARENSGANVLTF
clone_size: medium-sized; v_call: TRBV12-3/TRBV12-4; j_call: TRBJ2-3; cdr3_aa: CASRPGLIGVDTQYF
clone_size: medium-sized; v_call: TRBV19; j_call: TRBJ1-1; cdr3_aa: CASRTVNRDTEAFF
clone_size: medium-sized; v_call: TRBV27; j_call: TRBJ2-7; cdr3_aa: CASSRSGSYEQYF